This T cell receptor beta chain was obtained from a study of T cells in Graves' hyperthyroidism and ophthalmopathy. Ten or more counts support this clonotype. Researchers took RNA transcripts and amplified the TCR beta CDR3 regions from them. TCR CDR3 regions were first amplified by RT-PCR with HTBI primers. Each CDR3 protein gets one entry after TCRdb re-called the multiplex PCR reads with MiXCR. The table lists 250,000 to 350,000 distinct CDR3 sequences, 15% to 20% of them singletons. The sequenced sample was blood. The sequence derives from a woman aged 55 to 70 with Graves' ophthalmopathy.

The DNA of the CDR3 is TGTGCCAGCAGAGACTTCGAGGGCAGGGGACAAGAGACCCAGTACTTC. Translation gives CASRDFEGRGQETQYF. The chain is built from TRBV28 and TRBJ2-5; D is possibly TRBD1 (6 bases). Deletions cut 6 bases from V and 2 bases from J, with 19 bases between. Germline V gene lookup returns CDR1 MDHEN and CDR2 SYDVKM. This CDR3 spans 16 amino acids.